The clone carrying this TCR beta chain was observed once. Its antigen remains unidentified. The CDR3 covers 16 residues. J lost 3 bases, V lost 0 bases, and 8 bases had no gene match. The germline CDR1 and CDR2 sequences are DFQATT and SNEGSKA (reference sequence). This sample was taken from a study of T cell repertoires in cytomegalovirus infection. Study as a whole: Matching HLA type and CMV infection were both indicated by public TCR beta signatures. General observations from the study: HLA-C-restricted CMV-specific TCR beta clonotypes prevailed in the ex vivo response. Carriers of CMV plus the relevant HLA were identified by cumulative public TCR beta family frequency.

MiXCR, run by TCRdb on the reads, gives a single entry per CDR3 protein. The table shows about 830,000 distinct CDR3 sequences, with approximately 29% occurring only once. The V gene is TRBV20-1, the J gene TRBJ2-1, with 7 bases aligning to TRBD2. The specimen was cultured CD8+ T cells from PBMCs, collected from culture after CMV antigen stimulation. This TCR came from a human donor in good health (CMV status not recorded). Some clones in this sample may be carry-over from other donors' samples. The DNA of the CDR3 is TGCAGTGCTAGAGATCAATCCGGGGGGTTCTACAATGAGCAGTTCTTC. It specifies CSARDQSGGFYNEQFF.